This T cell receptor beta chain was captured in a study of T cell responses to AZD1222 COVID-19 vaccine. A note on this clone: What it binds is unknown.

Measured with immunoSEQ multiplex PCR; TCRdb has only the in-frame clones, and not every one. The data show 100,000 to 120,000 clones, with about 95% seen just once and around 2.8% held by the top ten. General study findings and limits: Nearly half of spike-specific TCRs reportedly go after variant regions that carry no mutations. Seropositive AZD1222 recipients at baseline numbered only 6 or 7.

This sample comprised peripheral blood, obtained 28 days after the second AZD1222 dose. The sequence was obtained from an adult who received the AZD1222 COVID-19 vaccine.

CDR3 sequence reads: CASSQGLPETQYF. The CDR3 coding sequence is TGCGCCAGCAGCCAAGGGCTCCCAGAGACCCAGTACTTC. The V and J genes are TRBV4-1 and TRBJ2-5; D not resolved. V was trimmed by 1 base and J by 4 bases, leaving 7 bases between them. Germline CDR1 and CDR2: MGHRA and YSYEKL. This CDR3 is 13 amino acids long.